The 24 T cell receptor beta chains below come from one sample, sequenced in a study of T-cell reconstitution after alpha-beta-depleted transplantation in children. Unique molecular identifiers were built into the TCRbeta library. TCRdb processed the PCR reads anew with MiXCR; each CDR3 protein has one entry. Of a few hundred thousand distinct CDR3 sequences listed, 27% are singletons. The source material was PBMCs, sampled before TCRalphabeta/CD19-depleted stem cell transplant. These receptors were obtained from a boy under two years old with Wiskott-Aldrich syndrome, due to receive a stem cell transplant.

This clonotype was recorded a few times. V and J are TRBV28 and TRBJ2-1, with TRBD2 matching over 12 bases. CDR3 length: 16 residues. The germline V gene encodes CDR1 MDHEN and CDR2 SYDVKM. V was clipped by 5 bases and J by 7 bases; unmatched bases: 9. Written as DNA, the CDR3 is TGTGCCAGCAGTGGACTAGCGGGAATTTTGGGTAATGAGCAGTTCTTC. As protein: CASSGLAGILGNEQFF.

This clonotype was counted between two and nine times. The V and J genes are TRBV12-3 or TRBV12-4 and TRBJ2-7; weak D call: TRBD1 (6 bases). Trimming took 8 bases from V and 2 from J, leaving 13 bases between them. The CDR3 length is 13 residues. This CDR3 is CASSRQATYEQYF. DNA of the CDR3: TGTGCCAGCTCGAGACAGGCGACCTACGAGCAGTACTTC.

The chain has TRBV6-2 or TRBV6-3 and TRBJ2-6; 7 bases agree with TRBD1. This CDR3 has 17 amino acids. The junction had 6 bases not matched to a gene; V was cut back by 4 bases and J by 0 bases. CDR1 is MNHEY, CDR2 SVGEGT, per germline. Here the CDR3 reads CASSSRDSFSGANVLTF. The CDR3 DNA reads TGTGCCAGCAGTTCCCGGGACAGCTTCTCTGGGGCCAACGTCCTGACTTTC.

The V gene is TRBV5-5, the J gene TRBJ2-7, with D perhaps matching TRBD2 (5 bases). Trimming took 2 bases from V and 3 from J, leaving 12 bases between them. The germline CDR1 and CDR2 sequences are SGHKS and YYEKEE (reference sequence). The CDR3 length is 14 residues. In nucleotides, the CDR3 is TGTGCCAGCAGCTTTCGGGGAACAAACTACGAGCAGTACTTC. Its protein is CASSFRGTNYEQYF.

The chain links TRBV4-1 to TRBJ2-1; tentatively, D is TRBD1 (7 bases). Deletions cut 5 bases from V and 1 base from J, with 24 bases between. The CDR3 has 19 residues. Germline V gene data show CDR1 as MGHRA and CDR2 as YSYEKL. CDR3 nucleotides: TGCGCCAGCAGCTTCATTCTGACCGCAGGGGGGAATTCCTACAATGAGCAGTTCTTC. Its translation is CASSFILTAGGNSYNEQFF.

The CDR3 nucleotides are TGTGCCTTAGGGGACTACGGCACCACAGATACGCAGTATTTT. Protein sequence: CALGDYGTTDTQYF. The J gene is TRBJ2-3, the V gene TRBV7-9; 7 positions agree with TRBD2. Losses at the gene ends were 11 bases for V and 2 bases for J; bases not matched to a gene: 10. The CDR3 runs to 14 residues. Per germline, CDR1 SEHNR and CDR2 FQNEAQ (reference sequence).

The sample holds a few counts of this clonotype. This chain links TRBV5-1 with TRBJ2-5; TRBD2 agrees at 7 bases. Per germline, CDR1 SGHRS and CDR2 YFSETQ. J was trimmed by 0 bases and V by 0 bases; bases with no gene match: 8. This CDR3 has 17 residues. In DNA form, the CDR3 reads TGCGCCAGCAGCTTGGGCTGGGCGGGAGCCTACCAAGAGACCCAGTACTTC. This translates into CASSLGWAGAYQETQYF.

There are a few counts of this clonotype. This chain joins TRBV29-1 and TRBJ2-7; 12 nucleotides line up with TRBD2. Germline values: CDR1 SQVTM, CDR2 ANQGSEA. V shed 3 bases and J 7 bases; nucleotides not matched to a gene: 4. The CDR3 is 13 amino acids. The CDR3 loop is CSVETSGRGEQYF. CDR3 nucleotide sequence: TGCAGCGTTGAGACTAGCGGGAGAGGTGAGCAGTACTTC.

This chain links TRBV5-6 with TRBJ2-7; D remains ambiguous. Between the trimmed V and J ends, which lost 2 bases and 3 bases, there was a span of 12 bases. CDR3 length: 14 residues. From germline, CDR1 is SGHDT and CDR2 YYEEEE. CDR3 sequence: CASSFGRNLYEQYF. In nucleotides, the CDR3 is TGTGCCAGCAGCTTCGGCAGAAATCTCTACGAGCAGTACTTC.

The chain is built from TRBV20-1 and TRBJ2-5; D is ambiguous. Germline lookup yields CDR1 DFQATT and CDR2 SNEGSKA (reference sequence). Trimming shortened V by 5 bases and J by 5 bases, and 12 bases separated the two germline ends. There are 12 residues in the CDR3. CDR3 sequence (DNA): TGCAGTGCTCGCTATGTGGGGGAGACCCAGTACTTC. Translated, it gives CSARYVGETQYF.

The chain uses TRBV20-1 and TRBJ1-5, with D unclear. The CDR3 has 13 amino acids. Trimming left V 4 bases short and J 5 bases short, with 12 bases between. From germline, CDR1 is DFQATT and CDR2 SNEGSKA (reference sequence). The CDR3 coding sequence is TGCAGTGCTACAGACCTGCGGCATCAGCCCCAGCATTTT. Protein sequence: CSATDLRHQPQHF.

J is TRBJ1-4 and V is TRBV29-1; no firm D call. CDR3 length: 12 residues. The V gene's germline CDR1 is SQVTM and CDR2 ANQGSEA. Deletions cut 7 bases from V and 8 bases from J, with 14 bases between. The CDR3 loop is CSAQYVGEKLFF. DNA for the CDR3: TGCAGCGCCCAATACGTAGGGGAAAAACTGTTTTTT.

There are a few counts of this clonotype. Here the CDR3 DNA reads TGCGCCAGCAGCTTGGCTCGGTTTGGCAGGGGGCGCGGCCATGAGCAGTTCTTC. Translated, it gives CASSLARFGRGRGHEQFF. V is TRBV5-1 and J is TRBJ2-1, with TRBD1 identical over 8 bases. Unmatched junction bases numbered 16, after V lost 0 bases and J lost 8 bases. Per the germline V gene, CDR1 is SGHRS and CDR2 is YFSETQ. CDR3 length: 18 residues.

The rearrangement uses TRBV5-6 and TRBJ2-1; TRBD2 matches at 8 bases. Germline loops: CDR1 SGHDT, CDR2 YYEEEE. CDR3 length equals 14 residues. The J segment lost 8 bases and the V segment lost 4 bases, leaving 8 bases of the junction unmatched. CDR3 bases: TGTGCCAGCAGCCTGGGACTAGGTAGCGATGAGCAGTTCTTC. Protein product: CASSLGLGSDEQFF.

There are a few counts of this clonotype. The V call is TRBV10-3, the J call TRBJ2-1; TRBD1 aligns across 11 bases. This CDR3 is built from 13 residues. The V gene's germline CDR1 is ENHRY and CDR2 SYGVKD. V shed 10 bases, J shed 6 bases, and the junction held 5 bases outside the gene matches. Here the CDR3 reads CATTGTGGNEQFF. CDR3 sequence (DNA): TGTGCCACGACCGGGACAGGGGGCAATGAGCAGTTCTTC.

This clonotype was seen more than once but under ten times. V is TRBV7-8 and J is TRBJ2-7; D could derive from TRBD1 or TRBD2 (5 bases each). Trimming left V 5 bases short and J 2 bases short, with 16 bases between. The CDR3 contains 15 residues. Germline CDR1 is SGHVS and CDR2 is FQNEAQ. The CDR3 DNA sequence: TGTGCCAGCAGCCCACCGGGACGAAGTCCCTACGAGCAGTACTTC. It is translated as CASSPPGRSPYEQYF.

This clonotype was seen a handful of times. This sequence joins TRBV29-1 and TRBJ1-1; the match to TRBD1 covers 7 bases. V dropped 8 bases and J dropped 1; count of bases not matched to a gene: 4. The CDR3 consists of 12 residues. The germline gives CDR1 SQVTM, CDR2 ANQGSEA. CDR3 nucleotides: TGCAGCACCCGGACAGGGAACACTGAAGCTTTCTTT. Amino acid sequence: CSTRTGNTEAFF.

The CDR3 bases are TGTGCCAGCAGTTACTCGGGGACTAGCGGGAGGGCCGGGGAGACCCAGTACTTC. Translation: CASSYSGTSGRAGETQYF. The J gene is TRBJ2-5, the V gene TRBV6-5; 16 nucleotides line up with TRBD2. Germline V gene data show CDR1 as MNHEY and CDR2 as SVGAGI. CDR3 length: 18 amino acids. V lost 0 bases and J lost 5; bases outside the gene matches: 6.

This chain links TRBV7-8 with TRBJ1-3; possibly TRBD1 for D (5 bases). The CDR3 is 15 amino acids. V was cut by 1 base and J by 4 bases, with 11 bases left in between. Germline lookup yields CDR1 SGHVS and CDR2 FQNEAQ. The CDR3 is CASSLVAGTGNTIYF. CDR3 DNA: TGTGCCAGCAGCTTAGTTGCAGGGACCGGAAACACCATATATTTT.

This clonotype was detected once. The rearrangement uses TRBV29-1 and TRBJ2-7; a weak D match, TRBD1 (6 bases). The germline V and J ends were trimmed by 6 bases and 3 bases, with 12 bases remaining between them. Looked up from germline, CDR1 is SQVTM and CDR2 is ANQGSEA. CDR3 size: 12 residues. The CDR3 loop is CSVRTAYYEQYF. DNA for the CDR3: TGCAGCGTGAGGACAGCCTACTACGAGCAGTACTTC.

In this sample, this clonotype turned up many times. V and J are TRBV20-1 and TRBJ1-1; TRBD1 might be the D (6 bases). This CDR3 region has 13 residues. Germline V gene data show CDR1 as DFQATT and CDR2 as SNEGSKA (reference sequence). Trimming removed 6 bases from V and 0 bases from J, with 11 bases in between. CDR3 sequence: CSARTDMNTEAFF. Written as DNA, the CDR3 is TGCAGTGCACGGACAGATATGAACACTGAAGCTTTCTTT.

This chain connects TRBV5-1 to TRBJ2-7; 7 bases are shared with TRBD2. CDR1 SGHRS and CDR2 YFSETQ come from the germline V gene. V shed 0 bases, J shed 2 bases, and the junction held 5 bases outside the gene matches. CDR3 length: 15 amino acids. CDR3 loop: CASSLASGETYEQYF. The CDR3 DNA sequence: TGCGCCAGCAGCTTGGCTAGCGGAGAAACCTACGAGCAGTACTTC.

This clonotype was seen a single time. The rearrangement links TRBV21-1 to TRBJ2-7; the D call in the table, TRBD1, was not verified against the DNA. TRBV21-1 is a known pseudogene. This CDR3 contains 18 residues. CDR3 sequence (DNA): TGTGCCAGCACCTTCAATACCGCCGGGGACCGTCCACCCTACGAGCAGTACTTC. Translated, it gives CASTFNTAGDRPPYEQYF.

V usage is TRBV4-1 and J usage is TRBJ1-4; TRBD1 agrees at 8 bases. CDR3 length: 15 amino acids. J was trimmed by 7 bases and V by 2 bases; bases with no gene match: 6. CDR1 and CDR2 from the germline V gene are MGHRA and YSYEKL. CDR3 residues: CASSQRAGGLEKLFF. The DNA of the CDR3 is TGCGCCAGCAGCCAACGTGCAGGGGGCCTTGAAAAACTGTTTTTT.